The entry below gives a single TCR beta chain sequence along with its context. Its antigen is currently unknown. Germline V gene data show CDR1 as SGHAT and CDR2 as FQNNGV. Trimming cost V 1 base and J 5 bases; bases outside gene matches: 18. The CDR3 covers 21 residues. The data originate from a study of response to subunit inactivated influenza vaccine. Study-wide results and caveats: The authors offered the suggestion that each seasonal influenza vaccination recruits few new T cells.

TCRdb re-analysed the RT-PCR reads in MiXCR, keeping a single row per CDR3 protein. The table shows more than 450,000 distinct CDR3 sequences, with 10% to 15% occurring only once. This TCR was recovered from a man aged 50 or older who received an inactivated influenza vaccine. Specimen: PBMCs from blood, collected on the day of vaccination. The chain recombines TRBV11-2 with TRBJ2-3, with 13 nucleotides matching TRBD2. The CDR3 region is CASSLVYGLAGVGDFLDTQYF. CDR3 coding DNA: TGTGCCAGCAGCTTAGTTTATGGACTAGCGGGAGTTGGGGATTTTTTAGATACGCAGTATTTT.